This is a list of T cell receptor beta chains from one sample in a study of regulatory T cells in long-lasting Graves disease. TCRdb independently ran MiXCR on the multiplex PCR reads; one entry per CDR3 protein. The repertoire consists of around 450,000 distinct CDR3 sequences, with 20% to 25% occurring once and the leading ten covering around 7%. The sample in question was peripheral blood mononuclear cells (PBMCs), obtained when the disease was refractory, from a patient treated with antithyroid drugs. The receptors shown here come from a female donor with Graves disease. Both conserved end residues are part of each CDR3. The D gene is left open where the match is weak. Only part of the rows carry a size: once, few, many, or a class if the clone is expanded.

CDR3aa,CDR3nt,v_gene,d_gene,abundance,j_gene
CASSLAGGLGYEQYF,TGCGCCAGCAGCTTGGCCGGGGGATTAGGCTACGAGCAGTACTTC,TRBV5-1,NA,many,TRBJ2-7
CASSEQGPYGYTF,TGTGCCAGCAGCGAGCAGGGTCCCTATGGCTACACCTTC,TRBV9,NA,NA,TRBJ1-2
CASSPQDLGGQPQHF,TGTGCCAGCAGTCCCCAGGACCTGGGCGGGCAGCCCCAGCATTTT,TRBV6-1,NA,NA,TRBJ1-5
CASTGLSTDTQYF,TGTGCCAGCACGGGACTCTCGACAGATACGCAGTATTTT,TRBV27,NA,NA,TRBJ2-3
CASIFRGWRGETQYF,TGTGCCAGCATCTTCCGGGGCTGGAGGGGAGAGACCCAGTACTTC,TRBV6-1,NA,many,TRBJ2-5
CATSTGRQLTEAFF,TGTGCCACCAGCACCGGGAGGCAGCTCACTGAAGCTTTCTTT,TRBV15,NA,many,TRBJ1-1
CASSRGQGEDQPQHF,TGTGCCAGCAGTCGAGGACAGGGTGAAGATCAGCCCCAGCATTTT,TRBV6-1,TRBD1,NA,TRBJ1-5
CASSPRWTGKTETQYF,TGTGCCAGCAGCCCCAGGTGGACAGGGAAGACGGAGACCCAGTACTTC,TRBV11-2,TRBD1,many,TRBJ2-5
CASSLTGFTGELVF,TGTGCCAGCAGTTTAACGGGGTTCACCGGGGAGCTGGTTTTT,TRBV12-3/TRBV12-4,NA,NA,TRBJ2-2
CATSRSSGLAAYEQYF,TGTGCCACCAGCAGATCTTCGGGACTAGCCGCCTACGAGCAGTACTTC,TRBV15,TRBD2,few,TRBJ2-7
CSASFQNTEAFF,TGCAGTGCTAGTTTTCAGAACACTGAAGCTTTCTTT,TRBV20-1,NA,many,TRBJ1-1
CASSFGQGATIYF,TGTGCCAGCAGCTTCGGACAGGGGGCGACCATATATTTT,TRBV7-2,TRBD1,NA,TRBJ1-3
CASSDTGAREKLFF,TGTGCCAGCAGTGACACAGGGGCGCGGGAAAAACTGTTTTTT,TRBV6-1,TRBD1,many,TRBJ1-4
CASSLRSGQYNSPLHF,TGTGCCAGCAGCCTTCGGTCAGGGCAATATAATTCACCCCTCCACTTT,TRBV9,NA,few,TRBJ1-6
CASSRTGFRLVNQPQHF,TGTGCCAGTAGTAGAACAGGTTTTCGACTTGTCAATCAGCCCCAGCATTTT,TRBV19,NA,once,TRBJ1-5
CSASSTGGSYEQYF,TGCAGTGCTAGTTCAACAGGGGGGTCCTACGAGCAGTACTTC,TRBV20-1,TRBD1,NA,TRBJ2-7
CASSRTGGATEAFF,TGTGCCAGCAGTCGGACAGGGGGGGCCACTGAAGCTTTCTTT,TRBV12-3/TRBV12-4,TRBD1,many,TRBJ1-1
CSAGGGFEQYF,TGCAGTGCCGGGGGCGGATTCGAGCAGTACTTC,TRBV20-1,NA,NA,TRBJ2-7
CASRLEGASNQPQHF,TGTGCCAGCAGACTCGAGGGGGCGAGCAATCAGCCCCAGCATTTT,TRBV7-2,TRBD1,NA,TRBJ1-5
CASRDGQNYGYTF,TGTGCCAGCAGGGACGGACAGAACTATGGCTACACCTTC,TRBV12-3/TRBV12-4,NA,many,TRBJ1-2
CASSPNRVGTEAFF,TGTGCCAGCAGTCCAAACAGGGTAGGAACTGAAGCTTTCTTT,TRBV5-4,NA,NA,TRBJ1-1
CSGREGEKLFF,TGCAGTGGCAGGGAGGGGGAAAAACTGTTTTTT,TRBV20-1,NA,many,TRBJ1-4
CAPHRVMINQPQHF,TGTGCCCCACACAGGGTAATGATCAATCAGCCCCAGCATTTT,TRBV24-1,NA,many,TRBJ1-5